These 7 T cell receptor beta chains originate from one sample sequenced in a study of vaccination effects on CD4 cells after COVID-19. Before sequencing took place, the ViraFEST assay used viral peptide pools to expand antigen-specific CD4+ T cells. The authors isolated CD4+ T cells after around nine days of culture. No antigen is known for these receptors. TCRdb's copy holds only in-frame clones and misses some; the assay was immunoSEQ multiplex PCR. The sample records approximately 54,000 clones, roughly 76% being singletons. This material consisted of CD4+ T cells from PBMCs cultured with HCoV-229E spike peptides, taken before COVID-19 vaccination. These receptors originate from a human donor who received a COVID-19 vaccine.

J is TRBJ1-1 and V is TRBV12-3 or TRBV12-4; TRBD1 is a possible D gene (6 bases). The germline V and J ends were trimmed by 4 bases and 3 bases, with 9 bases remaining between them. The CDR3 has 13 amino acids. CDR3 sequence (DNA): TGTGCCAGCAGTTCAGGGGCGTACACTGAAGCTTTCTTT. It translates to CASSSGAYTEAFF.

This clone was recorded once. The chain recombines TRBV7-2 with TRBJ2-2; D is unclear. This CDR3 has 14 amino acids. V was shortened by 4 bases and J by 0 bases, with 6 bases between the two germline ends. The germline CDR1 and CDR2 sequences are SGHTA and FQGNSA. CDR3 sequence (DNA): TGTGCCAGCAGCTCCGGGTCGAACACCGGGGAGCTGTTTTTT. Translated, it gives CASSSGSNTGELFF.

A single count supports this clone. V gene TRBV19 combines with J gene TRBJ2-2; D gene ambiguous. The CDR3 totals 14 residues. The V gene lost 6 bases and the J gene lost 0 bases, with 8 bases spanning the gap. Germline V lookup: CDR1 LNHDA, CDR2 SQIVND (reference sequence). The CDR3 spells CASRTVTNTGELFF. DNA for the CDR3: TGTGCCAGTAGAACGGTAACGAACACCGGGGAGCTGTTTTTT.

This rearrangement joins TRBV6-4 to TRBJ1-2; D is perhaps TRBD1 (6 bases). V gave up 6 bases and J gave up 5 bases, with 19 bases separating them. Looked up from germline, CDR1 is MRHNA and CDR2 is SNTAGT. The CDR3 is 15 residues long. The DNA of the CDR3 is TGTGCCAGCAGCGACCCTGGGGCAGGGGAATATGGCTACACCTTC. This gives the protein CASSDPGAGEYGYTF.

The chain employs TRBV7-9 and TRBJ1-5, with TRBD1 matching 8 bases. Germline V gives CDR1 SEHNR, CDR2 FQNEAQ (reference sequence). The CDR3 consists of 16 residues. V dropped 2 bases and J dropped 3; count of bases not matched to a gene: 6. The CDR3 sequence: CASSLWTGKANQPQHF. DNA of the CDR3: TGTGCCAGCAGCTTATGGACAGGGAAGGCCAATCAGCCCCAGCATTTT.

The CDR3 sequence is CASSPSRVQETQYF. The DNA for the CDR3 is TGTGCCAGCAGCCCTAGTAGAGTCCAGGAGACCCAGTACTTC. The chain has TRBV9 and TRBJ2-5; D gene uncertain. The CDR3 has 14 residues. V was trimmed by 4 bases and J by 5 bases, leaving 15 bases between them. The V gene's germline CDR1 is SGDLS and CDR2 YYNGEE.

V is TRBV14 and J is TRBJ2-2; a possible D gene is TRBD1 (5 bases). Germline V gene sequence: CDR1 SGHDN, CDR2 FVKESK. The CDR3 extends over 15 amino acids. Trimming pared 0 bases from V and 5 bases from J, leaving 10 bases between. CDR3 residues: CASSQDRRVTGELFF. The CDR3 DNA reads as TGTGCCAGCAGCCAAGACCGCAGGGTGACCGGGGAGCTGTTTTTT.